These 17 T cell receptor beta chains originate from one sample sequenced in a study of CD8+CD57+ T cells in acquired aplastic anemia. Using genomic DNA as the template, TCR beta VDJ and CDR3 profiling was carried out. TCRdb itself ran the reads through MiXCR, one entry per CDR3 protein. The sample contains tens of thousands of distinct CDR3 sequences, less than 65% of which appear only once. The specimen was sorted CD4+, CD8+, or CD8+CD57+ T cells (not recorded which) from PBMCs. These receptors were taken from a human donor in good health, serving as a control.

This clonotype was observed a handful of times. The CDR3 region is CASRTSGGGDTQYF. For the CDR3, the DNA is TGCGCCAGCCGGACTAGCGGGGGGGGAGATACGCAGTATTTT. The chain combines TRBV10-2 with TRBJ2-3; 15 nucleotides agree with TRBD2. J gave up 5 bases and V 8 bases, and 2 bases lay outside the gene matches. This CDR3 is built from 14 residues. Germline lookup yields CDR1 WSHSY and CDR2 SAAADI.

The chain combines TRBV20-1 with TRBJ1-5, with TRBD1 identical over 10 bases. Trimming took 3 bases from V and 5 from J; bases not matched to a gene: 4. The CDR3 is 14 residues long. Germline CDR1 is DFQATT and CDR2 is SNEGSKA (reference sequence). The CDR3 nucleotides are TGCAGTGCTAGGGGACAGGGGCTTGATCAGCCCCAGCATTTT. Translation gives CSARGQGLDQPQHF.

This clonotype was picked up many times. The chain combines TRBV7-9 with TRBJ2-2, with TRBD1 identical over 7 bases. With 6 bases clipped from V and 6 bases from J, the junction kept 10 bases outside the gene matches. The CDR3 contains 15 residues. CDR1 is SEHNR, CDR2 FQNEAQ, per germline (reference sequence). CDR3 sequence reads: CASSLTGTAPGELFF. CDR3 sequence (DNA): TGTGCCAGCAGTTTAACCGGGACAGCGCCCGGGGAGCTGTTTTTT.

In its sample, this clonotype was seen many times. This chain connects TRBV12-3 or TRBV12-4 to TRBJ2-3; perhaps TRBD2 as D (5 bases). The CDR3 loop spans 13 amino acids. With 7 bases removed from V and 8 bases from J, the gap between germline ends came to 16 bases. This chain's CDR3 is CASIQGSATTQYF. CDR3 sequence (DNA): TGTGCCAGCATACAAGGGAGTGCGACTACGCAGTATTTT.

CDR3 amino acids: CASSGTGGSTDTQYF. As DNA, the CDR3 is TGTGCCAGCAGCGGAACAGGGGGTAGCACAGATACGCAGTATTTT. The V call is TRBV2, the J call TRBJ2-3, with 8 bases fitting TRBD1. J lost 0 bases, V lost 6 bases, and 5 bases had no gene match. Germline-derived CDR1 and CDR2 are SNHLY and FYNNEI. The CDR3 totals 15 residues. Full variable domain (remainder filled in from reference TRBV2 and TRBJ2-3): EPEVTQTPSHQVTQMGQEVILRCVPISNHLYFYWYRQILGQKVEFLVSFYNNEISEKSEIFDDQFSVERPDGSNFTLKIRSTKLEDSAMYFCASSGTGGSTDTQYFGPGTRLTVL.

This clonotype was seen at least ten times. The chain links TRBV29-1 to TRBJ2-2, with D possibly matching TRBD2 (6 bases). The V gene lost 4 bases and the J gene lost 3 bases, with 18 bases spanning the gap. CDR3 length: 16 amino acids. Germline V CDR1 and CDR2: SQVTM, ANQGSEA. The CDR3 DNA is TGCAGCGTTGCTCCCGGTGGGGGGATAGACACCGGGGAGCTGTTTTTT. Protein sequence: CSVAPGGGIDTGELFF.

The V and J genes are TRBV5-1 and TRBJ1-2; no clear D. Trimming removed 4 bases at V and 4 bases at J, with 8 bases between. The germline V gene encodes CDR1 SGHRS and CDR2 YFSETQ. CDR3 size: 12 residues. The CDR3 is CASSPGLYGYTF. CDR3 nucleotide sequence: TGCGCCAGCAGCCCGGGCCTCTATGGCTACACCTTC.

This clonotype occurred many times. V usage is TRBV7-6 and J usage is TRBJ1-3; D ambiguous. Germline V gives CDR1 SGHVS, CDR2 FNYEAQ. This CDR3 has 16 amino acids. V was clipped by 2 bases and J by 0 bases, with 11 bases between them. The chain's CDR3 is CASSLSIRHSGNTIYF. For the CDR3, the DNA is TGTGCCAGCAGCTTATCTATCCGTCACTCTGGAAACACCATATATTTT.

This clonotype was seen repeatedly, ten times or more. V is TRBV6-5 and J is TRBJ1-6; TRBD1 agrees at 10 bases. V shed 2 bases and J 13 bases; nucleotides not matched to a gene: 8. In germline, CDR1 is MNHEY, CDR2 SVGAGI. The CDR3 covers 15 residues. This chain's CDR3 is CASSYEGTGALPLHF. The DNA of the CDR3 is TGTGCCAGCAGTTACGAGGGGACAGGGGCTTTGCCCCTCCACTTT.

The V and J genes are TRBV19 and TRBJ1-5, with no clear D. The CDR3 sequence is 14 residues long. Trimming stripped 5 bases from V and 3 bases from J, with 11 bases between. Germline loops: CDR1 LNHDA, CDR2 SQIVND (reference sequence). CDR3 coding DNA: TGTGCCAGTAGTGCCAGAGGGCCCAATCAGCCCCAGCATTTT. Residues: CASSARGPNQPQHF.

This clonotype has a count of ten or more. The rearrangement links TRBV19 to TRBJ2-1; 8 nucleotides align to TRBD2. In germline, CDR1 is LNHDA, CDR2 SQIVND (reference sequence). This CDR3 spans 15 amino acids. The V gene end was trimmed by 7 bases and the J gene end by 4 bases; junction bases not matched to a gene: 9. The CDR3, as DNA: TGTGCCAGTAACCTCGGGACTAGAACTTACAATGAGCAGTTCTTC. This gives the protein CASNLGTRTYNEQFF.

V gene TRBV9 combines with J gene TRBJ2-5; possibly TRBD1 or TRBD2 for D (6 bases each). Germline V gives CDR1 SGDLS, CDR2 YYNGEE. Trimming removed 3 bases from V and 7 bases from J, with 13 bases in between. This CDR3 region has 13 residues. CDR3 sequence reads: CASSGLKGGTQYF. The CDR3 DNA is TGTGCCAGCAGCGGCTTAAAGGGGGGGACCCAGTACTTC.

Points on this clonotype: One junction end does not reproduce the germline sequence, and a read error may be involved. The V gene is TRBV25-1, the J gene TRBJ2-6, with D possibly being TRBD2 (6 bases). Germline CDR1 reads MGHDK; CDR2 reads SYGVNS. This CDR3 is built from 14 residues. The CDR3 spells CASSLGWGDNVLTF. DNA for the CDR3: TGTGCCAGCAGCTTAGGTTGGGGGGACAACGTCCTGACTTTC.

J is TRBJ2-7 and V is TRBV5-1; D ambiguous. Trimming removed 2 bases from V and 4 bases from J, with 7 bases in between. From germline, CDR1 is SGHRS and CDR2 YFSETQ. This CDR3 contains 12 residues. CDR3 DNA: TGCGCCAGCAGCTTACCGACTTACGAGCAGTACTTC. Translation gives CASSLPTYEQYF.

As to this clonotype: Just one base apart from a much larger clone, this may be a read error. The J gene is TRBJ2-4, the V gene TRBV19, with D hard to call. The CDR3 covers 16 residues. CDR1 and CDR2 from the germline V gene are LNHDA and SQIVND (reference sequence). In nucleotides, the CDR3 is TGTACCAGTAGTATCAACCAAGTTATAGCCAAAAACATTCAGTACTTC. Amino acids: CTSSINQVIAKNIQYF.

Within the sample, this clonotype is medium-sized. V gene TRBV19 combines with J gene TRBJ2-3; 7 bases line up with TRBD1. The CDR3 covers 15 residues. Germline V CDR1 and CDR2: LNHDA, SQIVND (reference sequence). V shed 8 bases and J 1 base; nucleotides not matched to a gene: 9. For the CDR3, the DNA is TGTGCCAGTTGCGAACAGGGGTACGGCACAGATACGCAGTATTTT. It translates to CASCEQGYGTDTQYF.

The chain is built from TRBV2 and TRBJ1-1, with a weak D call TRBD1 (6 bases). The CDR3 consists of 14 residues. Germline assignment: CDR1 SNHLY and CDR2 FYNNEI. V was clipped by 6 bases and J by 5 bases, with 16 bases between them. Written as DNA, the CDR3 is TGTGCCAGCAGAGAGAGGGGGATCGGGACTGAAGCTTTCTTT. Protein: CASRERGIGTEAFF.